This is a list of T cell receptor beta chains from one sample in a study of cytomegalovirus exposure and HLA in healthy donors. Assay used: immunoSEQ multiplex PCR; TCRdb lists only in-frame clones, some missing. The table lists around 67,000 clones, 55% to 80% of them singletons. The material sequenced was PBMCs. The receptors here all came from a woman in her forties or fifties in good health and CMV-seronegative. The CDR3 runs from the conserved cysteine through the conserved F or W. Each record gives: J gene, clone size, V gene, D gene, CDR3 length, CDR3 protein, CDR3 DNA. A D gene is named only where the DNA matches it firmly. Clone size is given for some rows only: seen once, a few or many times, or a class if the clone is expanded.

>TRBJ2-5|NA|TRBV5-6|NA|14
CASSLWQVGETQYF
TGTGCCAGCAGCTTGTGGCAGGTCGGAGAGACCCAGTACTTC
>TRBJ2-1|NA|TRBV9|TRBD2|18
CASSVGGGGRPLGNEQFF
TGTGCCAGCAGCGTAGGGGGGGGCGGGAGGCCCCTAGGAAATGAGCAGTTCTTC
>TRBJ2-7|few|TRBV11-2|NA|12
CASGAAPYEQYF
TGTGCCAGCGGCGCGGCCCCCTACGAGCAGTACTTC
>TRBJ2-7|NA|TRBV5-4|NA|14
CASSSVTRTNEQYF
TGTGCCAGCAGCTCCGTCACCCGGACTAACGAGCAGTACTTC
>TRBJ1-4|NA|TRBV4-3|TRBD1|15
CASSQGGDRVEKLFF
TGCGCCAGCAGCCAAGGGGGGGACAGGGTTGAAAAACTGTTTTTT
>TRBJ2-5|once|TRBV4-3|NA|15
CASSQEGASQETQYF
TGCGCCAGCAGCCAAGAGGGGGCAAGTCAAGAGACCCAGTACTTC
>TRBJ1-5|NA|TRBV11-2|NA|17
CASSLGGGKGSNQPQHF
TGTGCCAGCAGCTTAGGGGGGGGGAAAGGGAGCAATCAGCCCCAGCATTTT
>TRBJ2-1|NA|TRBV7-3|NA|14
CASSPRSTRGEQFF
TGTGCCAGCAGCCCGCGGTCGACTAGAGGAGAGCAGTTCTTC
>TRBJ1-5|few|TRBV5-8|NA|12
CASSRASQPQHF
TGTGCCAGCAGCCGAGCGTCTCAGCCCCAGCATTTT
>TRBJ2-1|few|TRBV18|TRBD2|15
CASSPGIAGVDEQFF
TGTGCCAGCTCACCAGGGATAGCGGGAGTAGATGAGCAGTTCTTC
>TRBJ1-1|once|TRBV7-9|NA|13
CATERGLNTEAFF
TGTGCCACTGAGAGGGGGTTGAACACTGAAGCTTTCTTT
>TRBJ1-2|NA|TRBV29-1|TRBD1|12
CSVGQGADGYTF
TGCAGCGTGGGACAGGGGGCTGATGGCTACACCTTC
>TRBJ2-5|NA|TRBV9|NA|15
CASCTGWSISETQYF
TGTGCCAGCTGCACGGGGTGGTCTATTTCAGAGACCCAGTACTTC
>TRBJ1-2|NA|TRBV14|NA|14
CASSRIGRGDGYTF
TGTGCCAGCAGCCGCATCGGGAGAGGGGACGGCTACACCTTC
>TRBJ1-5|NA|TRBV2|TRBD1|14
CASSGTGEHQPQHF
TGTGCCAGCAGTGGGACAGGGGAGCATCAGCCCCAGCATTTT
>TRBJ2-3|NA|TRBV10-3|NA|13
CAISESREDTQYF
TGTGCCATCAGTGAGTCTCGGGAAGATACGCAGTATTTT
>TRBJ2-5|NA|TRBV6-6|NA|13
CASSSRGEETQYF
TGTGCCAGCAGTTCCAGGGGGGAAGAGACCCAGTACTTC
>TRBJ2-6|once|TRBV4-3|NA|20
CASSQETGTLLSSGANVLTF
TGCGCCAGCAGCCAAGAAACCGGGACACTCCTATCCTCTGGGGCCAACGTCCTGACTTTC
>TRBJ2-4|few|TRBV28|NA|15
CAHGRGTLAKNIQYF
TGTGCCCACGGTCGGGGAACCCTAGCCAAAAACATTCAGTACTTC
>TRBJ2-1|few|TRBV7-9|TRBD2|16
CASSLALAGTYNEQFF
TGTGCCAGCAGCTTGGCCCTAGCGGGGACCTACAATGAGCAGTTCTTC
>TRBJ1-1|NA|TRBV28|NA|17
CASSLAGSGGRGTEAFF
TGTGCCAGCAGTTTAGCGGGGTCGGGGGGGCGAGGCACTGAAGCTTTCTTT
>TRBJ2-2|NA|TRBV5-4|NA|13
CASSLPGAGELFF
TGTGCCAGCAGCCTCCCGGGTGCCGGGGAGCTGTTTTTT
>TRBJ2-7|NA|TRBV6-5|TRBD2|14
CASKVGLAGAEQYF
TGTGCCAGCAAAGTGGGACTAGCGGGAGCCGAGCAGTACTTC
>TRBJ2-3|NA|TRBV7-3|TRBD2|16
CASSLMGAGGTDTQYF
TGTGCCAGCAGCTTAATGGGAGCGGGAGGAACAGATACGCAGTATTTT
>TRBJ1-4|few|TRBV15|NA|15
CATSSGQTPNEKLFF
TGTGCCACCAGCAGCGGACAGACTCCTAATGAAAAACTGTTTTTT
>TRBJ2-7|few|TRBV7-2|NA|14
CASSLQGSPYEQYF
TGTGCCAGCAGCTTGCAGGGTTCCCCCTACGAGCAGTACTTC
>TRBJ2-2|NA|TRBV9|NA|14
CASSRTPNTGELFF
TGTGCCAGCAGCCGGACTCCGAACACCGGGGAGCTGTTTTTT
>TRBJ2-3|NA|TRBV7-7|TRBD2|14
CASSLAGGRDTQYF
TGTGCTAGCAGCTTAGCGGGAGGGCGTGATACGCAGTATTTT
>TRBJ2-7|NA|TRBV15|NA|14
CATSRDSPPYEQYF
TGTGCCACCAGCAGAGATAGCCCTCCTTACGAGCAGTACTTC
>TRBJ2-2|NA|TRBV5-1|TRBD2|14
CASSGGLANGELFF
TGCGCCAGCAGCGGGGGACTAGCGAACGGGGAGCTGTTTTTT
>TRBJ2-7|NA|TRBV5-3|TRBD2|15
CARSQGLAGTYEQYF
TGTGCCAGAAGCCAAGGACTAGCGGGAACCTACGAGCAGTACTTC
>TRBJ1-5|NA|TRBV9|NA|15
CASSVGSETSQPQHF
TGTGCCAGCAGCGTAGGATCCGAAACCAGTCAGCCCCAGCATTTT
>TRBJ1-2|few|TRBV6-1|NA|13
CASSAGQHYGYTF
TGTGCCAGCAGTGCAGGACAACACTATGGCTACACCTTC
>TRBJ2-1|NA|TRBV6-5|NA|14
CASSYSVGDFEQFF
TGTGCCAGCAGTTACTCGGTGGGAGACTTTGAGCAGTTCTTC
>TRBJ2-1|NA|TRBV30|TRBD2|15
CAWSGLAGVWEEQFF
TGTGCCTGGAGTGGGCTAGCGGGAGTATGGGAGGAGCAGTTCTTC
>TRBJ1-2|few|TRBV6-1|TRBD1|15
CASRENRGRGLGYTF
TGTGCCAGCAGGGAAAACCGGGGCAGGGGGCTGGGCTACACCTTC
>TRBJ2-3|few|TRBV19|NA|17
CASSIGLALPGTDTQYF
TGTGCCAGTAGTATAGGGCTAGCGTTACCTGGCACAGATACGCAGTATTTT
>TRBJ2-1|NA|TRBV7-2|TRBD1|15
CASSLARDRANEQFF
TGTGCCAGCAGCTTAGCGAGGGACAGGGCTAATGAGCAGTTCTTC
>TRBJ1-2|NA|TRBV7-9|TRBD1|13
CASSLSTGVGYTF
TGTGCCAGCAGCTTGTCAACAGGGGTAGGCTACACCTTC
>TRBJ1-1|few|TRBV19|NA|13
CGAAQGLNTEAFF
TGTGGCGCCGCCCAGGGGTTGAACACTGAAGCTTTCTTT
>TRBJ1-2|NA|TRBV13|TRBD1|14
CASSLVGTDYGYTF
TGTGCCAGCAGCTTAGTGGGGACAGACTATGGCTACACCTTC
>TRBJ2-2|once|TRBV14|NA|14
CASSQVRNTGELFF
TGTGCCAGCAGCCAAGTTAGAAACACCGGGGAGCTGTTTTTT
>TRBJ2-1|few|TRBV4-3|TRBD1|16
CASSLRTGMEGDEQFF
TGCGCCAGCAGCCTCAGGACAGGGATGGAGGGCGATGAGCAGTTCTTC